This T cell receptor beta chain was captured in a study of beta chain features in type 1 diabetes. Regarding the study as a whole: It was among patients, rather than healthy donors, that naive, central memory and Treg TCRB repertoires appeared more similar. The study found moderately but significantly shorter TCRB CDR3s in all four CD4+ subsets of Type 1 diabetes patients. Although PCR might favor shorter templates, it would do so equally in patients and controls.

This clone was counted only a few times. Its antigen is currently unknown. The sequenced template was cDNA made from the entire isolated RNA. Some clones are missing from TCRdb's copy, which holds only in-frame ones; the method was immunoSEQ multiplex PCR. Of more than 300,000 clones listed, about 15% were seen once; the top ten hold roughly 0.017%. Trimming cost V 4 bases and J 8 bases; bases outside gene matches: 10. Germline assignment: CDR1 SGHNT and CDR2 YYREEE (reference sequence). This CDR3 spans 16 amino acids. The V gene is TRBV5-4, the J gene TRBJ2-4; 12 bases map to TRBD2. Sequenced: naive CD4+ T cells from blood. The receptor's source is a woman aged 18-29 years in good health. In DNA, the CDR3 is TGTGCCAGCAGCCATTCCCTAGCGGGAGGGTCCGACATTCAGTACTTC. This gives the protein CASSHSLAGGSDIQYF.